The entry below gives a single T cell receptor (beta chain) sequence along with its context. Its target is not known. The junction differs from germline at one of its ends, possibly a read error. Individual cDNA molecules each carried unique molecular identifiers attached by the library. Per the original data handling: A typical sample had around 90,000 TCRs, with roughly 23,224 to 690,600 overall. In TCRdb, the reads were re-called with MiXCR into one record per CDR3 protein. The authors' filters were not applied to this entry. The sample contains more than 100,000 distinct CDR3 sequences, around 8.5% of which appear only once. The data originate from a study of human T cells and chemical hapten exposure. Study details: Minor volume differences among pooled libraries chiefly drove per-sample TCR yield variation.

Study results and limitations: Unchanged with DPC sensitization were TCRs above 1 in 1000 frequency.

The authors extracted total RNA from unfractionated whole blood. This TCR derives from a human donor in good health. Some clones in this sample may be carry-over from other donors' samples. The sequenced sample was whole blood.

CDR3 DNA sequence: TGTGCCAGCAGCTTACGACTAGCGGGAGGGCAAGAGACCCAGTCCTTC. It codes for CASSLRLAGGQETQSF. The chain employs TRBV5-4 and TRBJ2-5; 14 bases fit TRBD2. This CDR3 is built from 16 residues. The V gene's germline CDR1 is SGHNT and CDR2 YYREEE (reference sequence).